Below are 2 T cell receptor beta chains sequenced from a single sample in a study of radiotherapy plus CTLA-4 blockade in lung cancer. Profiled with immunoSEQ multiplex PCR; TCRdb holds only in-frame clones, not every one. The sample holds tens of thousands of clones, approximately 71% seen once. The sequenced sample was peripheral blood, obtained from a patient treated with radiotherapy plus ipilimumab. The receptors here all came from a human donor with non-small cell lung cancer whose response to radiotherapy plus ipilimumab could not be evaluated.

The chain combines TRBV5-1 with TRBJ2-5; 7 bases agree with TRBD1. Germline V lookup: CDR1 SGHRS, CDR2 YFSETQ. CDR3 size: 13 residues. After removal of 3 bases from V and 1 base from J, the junction contained 0 bases not matched to a gene. As DNA, the CDR3 is TGCGCCAGCAGCTGGGACAGCCAAGAGACCCAGTACTTC. As protein: CASSWDSQETQYF.

The chain has TRBV4-3 and TRBJ1-5; D is undetermined. V lost 0 bases and J lost 3, with 12 bases in between. Germline V lookup: CDR1 LGHNA, CDR2 YSLEER. The CDR3 contains 16 residues. CDR3 region: CASSQDLGRLNQPQHF. The CDR3 nucleotides are TGCGCCAGCAGCCAAGATCTTGGCAGGCTCAATCAGCCCCAGCATTTT.